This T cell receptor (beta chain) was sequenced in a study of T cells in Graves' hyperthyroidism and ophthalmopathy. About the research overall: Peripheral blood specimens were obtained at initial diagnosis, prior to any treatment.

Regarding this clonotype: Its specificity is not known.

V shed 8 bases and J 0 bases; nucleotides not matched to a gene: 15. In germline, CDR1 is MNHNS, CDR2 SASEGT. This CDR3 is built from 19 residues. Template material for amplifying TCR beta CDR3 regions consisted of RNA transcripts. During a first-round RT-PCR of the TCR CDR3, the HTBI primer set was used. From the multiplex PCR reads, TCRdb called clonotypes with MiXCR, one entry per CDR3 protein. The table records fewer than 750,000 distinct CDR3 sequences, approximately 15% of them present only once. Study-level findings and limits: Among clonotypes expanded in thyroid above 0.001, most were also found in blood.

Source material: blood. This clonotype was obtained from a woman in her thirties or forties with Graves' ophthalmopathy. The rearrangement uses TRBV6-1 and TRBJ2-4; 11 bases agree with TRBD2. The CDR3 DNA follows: TGTGCCAGCGGAGGGACTAGCGGCAGACCCGATGTAGCCAAAAACATTCAGTACTTC. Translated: CASGGTSGRPDVAKNIQYF.